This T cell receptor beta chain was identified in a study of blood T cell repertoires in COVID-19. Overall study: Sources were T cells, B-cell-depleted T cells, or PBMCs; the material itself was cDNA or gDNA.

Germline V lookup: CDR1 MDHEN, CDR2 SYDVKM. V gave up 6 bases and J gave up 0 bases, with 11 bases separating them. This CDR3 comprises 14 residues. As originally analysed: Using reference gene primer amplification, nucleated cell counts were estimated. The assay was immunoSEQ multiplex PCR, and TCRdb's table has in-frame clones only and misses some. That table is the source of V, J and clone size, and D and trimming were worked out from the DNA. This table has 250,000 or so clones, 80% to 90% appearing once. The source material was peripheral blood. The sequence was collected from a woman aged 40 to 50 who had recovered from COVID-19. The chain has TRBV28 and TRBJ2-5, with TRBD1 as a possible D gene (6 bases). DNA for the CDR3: TGTGCCAGCAGCCTAAGGGGGTACCAAGAGACCCAGTACTTC. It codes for CASSLRGYQETQYF.